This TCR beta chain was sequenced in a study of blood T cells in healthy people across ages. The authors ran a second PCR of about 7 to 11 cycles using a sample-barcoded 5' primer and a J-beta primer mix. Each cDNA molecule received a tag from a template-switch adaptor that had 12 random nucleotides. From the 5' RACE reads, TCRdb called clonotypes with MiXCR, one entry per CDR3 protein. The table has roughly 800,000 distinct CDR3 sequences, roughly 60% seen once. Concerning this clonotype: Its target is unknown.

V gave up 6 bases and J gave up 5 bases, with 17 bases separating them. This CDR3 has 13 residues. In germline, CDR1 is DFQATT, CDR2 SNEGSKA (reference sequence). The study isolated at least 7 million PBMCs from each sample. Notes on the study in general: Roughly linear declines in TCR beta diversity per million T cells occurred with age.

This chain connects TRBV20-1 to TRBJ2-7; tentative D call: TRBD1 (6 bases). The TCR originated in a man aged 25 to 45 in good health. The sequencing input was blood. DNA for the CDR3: TGCAGTGCCCCGATTGGGGGCCGGAACGAGCAGTACTTC. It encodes CSAPIGGRNEQYF.